Presented here are 10 T cell receptor beta chains from one specimen sequenced in a study of blood T cell repertoires in COVID-19. Libraries were prepared by immunoSEQ multiplex PCR; TCRdb keeps only in-frame clonotypes and omits some of them. The table has around 170,000 clones, about 80% seen once. Material: PBMCs or T cells enriched from blood (not recorded which). The receptors shown here come from a man aged 55 to 70 who had been exposed to COVID-19.

The chain employs TRBV2 and TRBJ1-1; D is undetermined. There are 14 residues in the CDR3. CDR1 and CDR2 (germline): SNHLY, FYNNEI. The V and J ends lost 1 base and 4 bases respectively, with 10 bases between them. The CDR3 loop is CASSEDPVSTEAFF. The CDR3, as DNA: TGTGCCAGCAGTGAAGACCCGGTCTCCACTGAAGCTTTCTTT.

This sequence joins TRBV30 and TRBJ2-7; possible D gene TRBD1, 6 bases. This CDR3 spans 16 amino acids. The ends were cut back, 1 base at V and 1 base at J, with 17 bases in the middle. Germline-derived CDR1 and CDR2 are GTSNPN and SVGIG (reference sequence). CDR3 sequence: CAWSGFRDKRSYEQYF. CDR3 coding DNA: TGTGCCTGGAGTGGGTTTAGGGACAAAAGATCCTACGAGCAGTACTTC.

This clone was seen a few times. This same CDR3 is encoded by further DNA sequences in the sample. The chain couples TRBV5-1 to TRBJ2-5; tentatively, D is TRBD2 (6 bases). Trimming cost V 2 bases and J 4 bases, with 9 bases left between them. Germline loops: CDR1 SGHRS, CDR2 YFSETQ. This CDR3 comprises 13 residues. The CDR3 here is CASSFGGGETQYF. The CDR3 DNA is TGCGCCAGCAGCTTCGGGGGAGGAGAGACCCAGTACTTC.

This chain uses TRBV5-4 with TRBJ1-1, with D perhaps matching TRBD1 (6 bases). V lost 4 bases and J lost 5, with 18 bases in between. The CDR3 is made up of 15 amino acids. Germline V lookup: CDR1 SGHNT, CDR2 YYREEE (reference sequence). In nucleotides, the CDR3 is TGTGCCAGCAGCCCGACGCGGGGGGGGCGGACTGAAGCTTTCTTT. Translated, it gives CASSPTRGGRTEAFF.

The gene calls are TRBV28 and TRBJ1-1, with D unclear. V dropped 7 bases and J dropped 5 bases, with 11 bases sitting between them. This CDR3 comprises 12 residues. The germline V gene has CDR1 MDHEN and CDR2 SYDVKM. The CDR3 spells CASTPRVTEAFF. For the CDR3, the DNA is TGTGCCAGCACCCCGCGGGTGACTGAAGCTTTCTTT.

This clone was detected only a few times. The CDR3 DNA reads TGTGCCAGCAGCGTGGGGCCAGGGGCGTTTAGCAATCAGCCCCAGCATTTT. This sequence encodes CASSVGPGAFSNQPQHF. The chain carries TRBV27 and TRBJ1-5, with D possibly TRBD1 on 6 matching bases. CDR3 length: 17 residues. The V end was cut by 6 bases, the J end by 0 bases, with 18 bases between. Per germline, CDR1 MNHEY and CDR2 SMNVEV (reference sequence).

This clone has a handful of counts. The chain employs TRBV7-9 and TRBJ1-5, with 9 positions matching TRBD1. This CDR3 comprises 14 residues. The J segment lost 6 bases and the V segment lost 5 bases, leaving 5 bases of the junction unmatched. CDR1 and CDR2 from the germline V gene are SEHNR and FQNEAQ (reference sequence). The CDR3 nucleotides are TGTGCCAGCAGCCGGACAGGGGAGAGTCAGCCCCAGCATTTT. It codes for CASSRTGESQPQHF.

This clone was found once. The chain joins TRBV7-2 to TRBJ2-2; 9 bases line up with TRBD1. The J segment lost 3 bases and the V segment lost 5 bases, leaving 4 bases of the junction unmatched. Germline values: CDR1 SGHTA, CDR2 FQGNSA. CDR3 length: 15 residues. The CDR3 here is CASSRDRVDTGELFF. The DNA for the CDR3 is TGTGCCAGCAGCAGGGACAGGGTGGACACCGGGGAGCTGTTTTTT.

This rearrangement joins TRBV27 to TRBJ2-2, with TRBD1 matching over 9 bases. V was pared by 3 bases and J by 4 bases, with 3 bases of the junction left unmatched. This CDR3 is built from 15 residues. Germline V CDR1 and CDR2: MNHEY, SMNVEV (reference sequence). The CDR3 region is CASSFLTGGTGELFF. Here the CDR3 DNA reads TGTGCCAGCAGTTTTTTGACAGGGGGCACCGGGGAGCTGTTTTTT.

This clone has just a few counts. The sample has other DNA sequences that encode this CDR3 too. This sequence joins TRBV29-1 and TRBJ1-1, with D perhaps TRBD1 (5 bases). V lost 6 bases, J lost 2 bases, and 10 bases lay in between. This CDR3 has 12 amino acids. Germline V gene sequence: CDR1 SQVTM, CDR2 ANQGSEA. The CDR3 spells CSVGGGNTEAFF. The CDR3 nucleotides read TGCAGCGTGGGGGGGGGAAACACTGAAGCTTTCTTT.